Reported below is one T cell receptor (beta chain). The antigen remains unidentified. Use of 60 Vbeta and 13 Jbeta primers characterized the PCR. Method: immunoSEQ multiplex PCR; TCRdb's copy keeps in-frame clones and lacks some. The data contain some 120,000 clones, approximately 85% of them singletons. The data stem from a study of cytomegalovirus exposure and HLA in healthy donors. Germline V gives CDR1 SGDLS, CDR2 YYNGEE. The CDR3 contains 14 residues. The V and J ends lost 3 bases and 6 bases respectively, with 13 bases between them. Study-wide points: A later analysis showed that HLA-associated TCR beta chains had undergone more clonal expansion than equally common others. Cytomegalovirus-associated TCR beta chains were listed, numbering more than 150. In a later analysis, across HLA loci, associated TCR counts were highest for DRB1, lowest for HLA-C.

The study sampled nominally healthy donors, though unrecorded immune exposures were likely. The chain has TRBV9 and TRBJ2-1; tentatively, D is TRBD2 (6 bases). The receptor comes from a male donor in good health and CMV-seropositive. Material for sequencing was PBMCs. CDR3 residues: CASSARDLRNEQFF. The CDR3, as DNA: TGTGCCAGCAGCGCCCGGGACTTACGCAATGAGCAGTTCTTC.